The 29 T cell receptor beta chains reported below all come from one sample, sequenced in a study of blood T cells in healthy people across ages. Combining a sample-barcoded 5' primer with a J-beta primer mix, a second PCR ran for about 7 to 11 cycles. TCRdb fed the 5' RACE reads into MiXCR, producing one record per CDR3 protein. The sample gives roughly 680,000 distinct CDR3 sequences, approximately 49% of which show up once; 30% to 40% is in the top ten. Sequencing was done on a sample of blood. Receptors were obtained from an older woman in good health.

V is TRBV10-3 and J is TRBJ2-1; D ambiguous. The V gene's germline CDR1 is ENHRY and CDR2 SYGVKD. V was trimmed by 0 bases and J by 5 bases, leaving 8 bases between them. CDR3 length: 14 residues. In nucleotides, the CDR3 is TGTGCCATCAGTGAGTCCCAAGAAAACAATGAGCAGTTCTTC. Amino acids: CAISESQENNEQFF.

This chain joins TRBV10-3 and TRBJ1-2, with unresolved D. V dropped 0 bases and J dropped 8 bases, with 10 bases sitting between them. The CDR3 sequence is 13 residues long. The germline CDR1 and CDR2 sequences are ENHRY and SYGVKD. The CDR3 is CAISESGGYGYTF. The CDR3 bases are TGTGCCATCAGTGAGTCGGGAGGGTACGGCTACACCTTC.

This clonotype was observed a few times. The genes are TRBV6-1 and TRBJ2-1; D is unresolved. The V end was cut by 8 bases, the J end by 0 bases, with 11 bases between. Germline CDR1 and CDR2: MNHNS and SASEGT. The CDR3 loop spans 14 amino acids. CDR3 DNA: TGTGCCAGCCGAGGTAGGAGCTCCTACAATGAGCAGTTCTTC. Protein sequence: CASRGRSSYNEQFF.

This clonotype occurred a few times. The chain links TRBV6-2 or TRBV6-3 to TRBJ2-1; 9 bases are shared with TRBD2. Looked up from germline, CDR1 is MNHEY and CDR2 is SVGEGT. The CDR3 runs 14 residues. The trim removed 6 bases at V and 4 bases at J, leaving 4 bases unmatched. CDR3 region: CASRGLALYNEQFF. The DNA of the CDR3 is TGTGCCAGCAGAGGACTAGCGCTGTACAATGAGCAGTTCTTC.

CDR3 sequence (DNA): TGTGCCAGCAGCCAAGAGGTTAGCGCGAGTACCGGGCAGTACTTC. As protein: CASSQEVSASTGQYF. The chain couples TRBV3-1 to TRBJ2-5; maybe TRBD2 (5 bases). Germline V gene sequence: CDR1 LGHDT, CDR2 YNNKEL (reference sequence). V lost 0 bases and J 11 bases, leaving 19 bases between the germline ends. This CDR3 has 15 amino acids.

This clonotype was observed many times. The chain recombines TRBV27 with TRBJ2-2, with a weak D call TRBD2 (5 bases). Germline V CDR1 and CDR2: MNHEY, SMNVEV (reference sequence). Between the trimmed V and J ends, which lost 5 bases and 0 bases, there was a span of 16 bases. This CDR3 region has 17 residues. CDR3 DNA: TGTGCCAGCAGTCCCCTGTTGCCGGGGACGAACACCGGGGAGCTGTTTTTT. As protein: CASSPLLPGTNTGELFF.

This clonotype was seen more than once but under ten times. The chain joins TRBV27 to TRBJ2-1; 9 bases are shared with TRBD2. The V segment lost 10 bases and the J segment 3 bases; nucleotides outside the gene matches: 13. This CDR3 is built from 16 residues. The germline gives CDR1 MNHEY, CDR2 SMNVEV (reference sequence). For the CDR3, the DNA is TGTGCCACCAAACTACGGACTAGCGATGACTACAATGAGCAGTTCTTC. Residues: CATKLRTSDDYNEQFF.

This clonotype appeared once. The genes are TRBV5-1 and TRBJ2-5, with no clear D. V dropped 0 bases and J dropped 5 bases, with 11 bases sitting between them. CDR1 and CDR2 from the germline V gene are SGHRS and YFSETQ. The CDR3 is 14 amino acids. The CDR3 loop reads CASSLGASTETQYF. CDR3 coding DNA: TGCGCCAGCAGCTTGGGAGCCAGTACGGAGACCCAGTACTTC.

The chain uses TRBV29-1 and TRBJ1-2; D not resolved. Trimming pared 3 bases from V and 5 bases from J, leaving 7 bases between. Germline V gene lookup returns CDR1 SQVTM and CDR2 ANQGSEA. CDR3 length: 11 residues. The CDR3 here is CSVEWGYGYTF. As DNA, the CDR3 is TGCAGCGTTGAGTGGGGATATGGCTACACCTTC.

The gene calls are TRBV7-9 and TRBJ2-6; D not certain. Germline CDR1 SEHNR, CDR2 FQNEAQ (reference sequence). The CDR3 is 18 residues long. The ends were cut back, 5 bases at V and 0 bases at J, with 17 bases in the middle. This CDR3 reads CASSVLWVSSSGANVLTF. As DNA, the CDR3 is TGTGCCAGCAGCGTACTCTGGGTTTCTTCCTCTGGGGCCAACGTCCTGACTTTC.

Only a few counts were recorded for this clonotype. The chain links TRBV7-3 to TRBJ2-5, with 8 positions matching TRBD1. CDR1 and CDR2 (germline): SGHTA, FQGTGA. This CDR3 region has 14 residues. V lost 5 bases to trimming and J lost 11 bases; unmatched junction nucleotides: 13. This chain's CDR3 is CASSPPGTGNEQYF. CDR3 in DNA: TGTGCCAGCAGCCCCCCCGGGACAGGTAATGAGCAGTACTTC.

This clonotype showed up just a few times. This sequence joins TRBV3-1 and TRBJ2-7, with a tentative D call TRBD2 (6 bases). From germline, CDR1 is LGHDT and CDR2 YNNKEL (reference sequence). The ends were cut back, 3 bases at V and 3 bases at J, with 12 bases in the middle. The CDR3 spans 14 residues. This CDR3 reads CASSQWDSSYEQYF. The CDR3, as DNA: TGTGCCAGCAGCCAGTGGGACTCGAGCTACGAGCAGTACTTC.

This chain uses TRBV7-2 with TRBJ2-7; D may be TRBD1 (6 bases). The CDR3 contains 14 residues. Germline V gene sequence: CDR1 SGHTA, CDR2 FQGNSA. The V end lost 6 bases, the J end lost 1 base, and 13 bases lay between the germline ends. CDR3 protein: CASRDSPDSYEQYF. DNA of the CDR3: TGTGCCAGCAGGGACAGCCCGGATTCCTACGAGCAGTACTTC. The full variable domain, in which reference TRBV7-2 and TRBJ2-7 provide the parts outside the CDR3, is GAGVSQSPSNKVTEKGKDVELRCDPISGHTALYWYRQSLGQGLEFLIYFQGNSAPDKSGLPSDRFSAERTGGSVSTLTIQRTQQEDSAVYLCASRDSPDSYEQYFGPGTRLTVT.

The chain combines TRBV12-3 or TRBV12-4 with TRBJ2-1, with 8 bases aligning to TRBD2. The CDR3 has 19 amino acids. With V trimmed by 5 bases and J by 3 bases, 18 bases remained unmatched. CDR3 in DNA: TGTGCCAGCAGTCCAAACCCCAGCGGGAGCCTGTCCATCTACAATGAGCAGTTCTTC. This translates into CASSPNPSGSLSIYNEQFF.

The CDR3 sequence is CSVGEGAFREQYF. The DNA of the CDR3 is TGCAGCGTTGGCGAGGGGGCCTTTCGCGAGCAGTACTTC. J is TRBJ2-5 and V is TRBV29-1; 7 positions match TRBD1. The J call may be mistaken, given a closer DNA end match to TRBJ2-7. The CDR3 spans 13 residues. From germline, CDR1 is SQVTM and CDR2 ANQGSEA.

The J gene is TRBJ2-7, the V gene TRBV7-7, with a possible D match to TRBD1 (5 bases). The ends were cut back, 5 bases at V and 6 bases at J, with 14 bases in the middle. Per the germline V gene, CDR1 is SSHAT and CDR2 is FNYEAQ (reference sequence). This CDR3 contains 13 residues. DNA of the CDR3: TGTGCCAGCAGCCCCTCAGCCAGGGCCGAGCAGTACTTC. This sequence encodes CASSPSARAEQYF.

As regards this clonotype: This clone may be a read error of a much larger clone one base away. This rearrangement joins TRBV5-1 to TRBJ2-7, with D perhaps matching TRBD1 (6 bases). Per germline, CDR1 SGHRS and CDR2 YFSETQ. Trimming took off 4 bases at V and 2 bases at J, with 22 bases between the two ends. The CDR3 is 17 residues long. CDR3 nucleotides: TGCGCCAGCAGCCCAACCATGGGCGCTGGGGGCCCCTACGAGCAGTACTTC. This encodes CASSPTMGAGGPYEQYF.

The genes are TRBV29-1 and TRBJ2-7; TRBD1 agrees at 8 bases. Germline V gene sequence: CDR1 SQVTM, CDR2 ANQGSEA. The CDR3 sequence is 15 residues long. The V segment lost 4 bases and the J segment 5 bases; nucleotides outside the gene matches: 13. The CDR3 region is CSVGAGGASRNEQYF. The CDR3 DNA follows: TGCAGCGTTGGGGCAGGGGGCGCTTCGCGGAACGAGCAGTACTTC.

V is TRBV20-1 and J is TRBJ2-1; 11 bases align to TRBD2. The V and J ends lost 6 bases and 6 bases, in that order; junction bases with no gene match: 10. This CDR3 contains 15 residues. Looked up from germline, CDR1 is DFQATT and CDR2 is SNEGSKA (reference sequence). DNA of the CDR3: TGCAGTGCGATAGCGGGAGGGCCGCCGGCCAATGAGCAGTTCTTC. Its protein product is CSAIAGGPPANEQFF.

The chain couples TRBV28 to TRBJ2-7; 8 positions match TRBD1. The CDR3 covers 16 residues. Trimming cost V 6 bases and J 3 bases; bases outside gene matches: 13. In germline, CDR1 is MDHEN, CDR2 SYDVKM. The CDR3 nucleotides are TGTGCCAGCAGCCCACTAGGACAGGGATCAAACTACGAGCAGTACTTC. Its protein is CASSPLGQGSNYEQYF.

The chain links TRBV27 to TRBJ2-5, with 7 bases lining up with TRBD2. V dropped 6 bases and J dropped 11; count of bases not matched to a gene: 18. The CDR3 has 15 residues. From germline, CDR1 is MNHEY and CDR2 SMNVEV (reference sequence). The CDR3 sequence: CASRENRGGSHEQYF. The CDR3 nucleotides are TGTGCCAGCAGAGAAAACCGGGGCGGGAGCCATGAGCAGTACTTC.

The CDR3 DNA follows: TGCAGTGCCGCGTGCCTCTTCCCGGGGAGAACCCCTATCCACAATGAGCAGTTCTTC. It translates to CSAACLFPGRTPIHNEQFF. The rearrangement links TRBV20-1 to TRBJ2-1; perhaps TRBD2 as D (5 bases). This CDR3 contains 19 residues. Per the germline V gene, CDR1 is DFQATT and CDR2 is SNEGSKA (reference sequence). Trimming pared 6 bases from V and 5 bases from J, leaving 32 bases between.

The chain couples TRBV18 to TRBJ2-7, with 10 bases matching TRBD1. The CDR3 contains 16 residues. Germline assignment: CDR1 KGHSH and CDR2 LQKENI. The J segment lost 6 bases and the V segment lost 5 bases, leaving 13 bases of the junction unmatched. The CDR3 loop is CASSTGPGQGRSEQYF. Written as DNA, the CDR3 is TGTGCCAGCTCAACGGGGCCGGGACAGGGGAGGTCCGAGCAGTACTTC.

The V call is TRBV3-1, the J call TRBJ2-5; 7 bases match TRBD2. The ends lost 2 bases at V and 2 bases at J; junction bases unmatched: 11. The CDR3 consists of 17 residues. The germline V gene encodes CDR1 LGHDT and CDR2 YNNKEL (reference sequence). CDR3: CASSQTGGVSYQETQYF. The CDR3 DNA reads TGTGCCAGCAGCCAAACTGGGGGGGTTTCTTATCAAGAGACCCAGTACTTC.

This clonotype was counted only a few times. This rearrangement joins TRBV5-1 to TRBJ2-5, with D perhaps matching TRBD1 (6 bases). The CDR3 runs 14 residues. Germline V lookup: CDR1 SGHRS, CDR2 YFSETQ. Trimming removed 0 bases at V and 4 bases at J, with 10 bases between. CDR3 DNA sequence: TGCGCCAGCAGCTTGGCACAGGGAAGAGAGACCCAGTACTTC. Amino acids: CASSLAQGRETQYF.

The rearrangement links TRBV12-3 or TRBV12-4 to TRBJ2-4, with 8 bases aligning to TRBD1. The CDR3 length is 11 residues. The ends lost 6 bases at V and 9 bases at J; junction bases unmatched: 1. The CDR3 nucleotides read TGTGCCAGCAGGGGACAGGCCATTCAGTACTTC. Its translation: CASRGQAIQYF.

This clonotype has more than one count but fewer than ten. V and J are TRBV11-3 and TRBJ2-5, with D perhaps TRBD1 (6 bases). The J call may be in error: the DNA end matches TRBJ2-7 better. Germline lookup yields CDR1 SGHNT and CDR2 YENEEA. The CDR3 totals 14 residues. CDR3 DNA sequence: TGTGCCAGCAGCTCCGGAGGACAGTTCTACGAGCAGTACTTC. Encoded protein: CASSSGGQFYEQYF.

In its sample, this clonotype was seen a few times. This rearrangement joins TRBV7-9 to TRBJ2-5; no clear D. Germline V CDR1 and CDR2: SEHNR, FQNEAQ (reference sequence). V was shortened by 4 bases and J by 0 bases, with 12 bases between the two germline ends. The CDR3 has 15 amino acids. CDR3 amino acids: CASSSPTEDQETQYF. DNA for the CDR3: TGTGCCAGCAGCTCACCGACCGAAGACCAAGAGACCCAGTACTTC.

The gene calls are TRBV3-1 and TRBJ1-4; D unclear. Trimming stripped 0 bases from V and 10 bases from J, with 9 bases between. This CDR3 is 13 amino acids long. In germline, CDR1 is LGHDT, CDR2 YNNKEL (reference sequence). CDR3 DNA sequence: TGTGCCAGCAGCCAAGAGGATAGTGGAAAACTGTTTTTT. Encoded protein: CASSQEDSGKLFF.